This TCR beta chain was identified during a study of blood T cell repertoires in COVID-19. Looking at the study overall: The United States, Italy and Spain were the sources of the acute and convalescent COVID-19 samples. From T cells, B-cell-depleted T cells, or PBMCs came the material, which was cDNA or gDNA.

Original handling: Amplification with reference gene primers provided the estimates of nucleated cell counts. Repertoires were generated with immunoSEQ multiplex PCR, while TCRdb's copy carries only in-frame clones and drops some. That table is the source of V, J and clone size, and D and trimming were worked out from the DNA. In the table there are approximately 98,000 clones, under 85% of which are singletons. Trimming pared 0 bases from V and 5 bases from J, leaving 18 bases between. Germline V gene sequence: CDR1 LGHNA, CDR2 YNFKEQ. The CDR3 has 17 residues. Material for sequencing was peripheral blood. This chain links TRBV4-2 with TRBJ2-3; D not certain. The clonotype comes from a woman in her seventies with acute or convalescent COVID-19. CDR3 nucleotide sequence: TGTGCCAGCAGCCAAGACAGCGCAACCGCGCGTGGAGATACGCAGTATTTT. The encoded protein is CASSQDSATARGDTQYF.